The 27 T cell receptor beta chains below were found in one sample sequenced in a study of T cell responses to AZD1222 COVID-19 vaccine. The data were produced by immunoSEQ multiplex PCR, yet TCRdb's version contains in-frame clones alone and is incomplete. The sample lists 150,000 to 200,000 clones, approximately 94% occurring once. The input for sequencing was peripheral blood, taken on day 0 of AZD1222 vaccination. The receptors derive from an adult in good health.

The chain recombines TRBV30 with TRBJ2-2, with D perhaps matching TRBD2 (5 bases). CDR1 is GTSNPN, CDR2 SVGIG, per germline (reference sequence). The CDR3 is 16 amino acids. V lost 0 bases and J lost 4, with 15 bases in between. CDR3 DNA: TGTGCCTGGAGTGTACTACGGACTTGGGGCACCGGGGAGCTGTTTTTT. This gives the protein CAWSVLRTWGTGELFF.

This clone was observed a few times. The chain links TRBV5-5 to TRBJ1-5, with D hard to call. V was pared by 4 bases and J by 6 bases, with 14 bases between. This CDR3 spans 14 amino acids. In germline, CDR1 is SGHKS, CDR2 YYEKEE (reference sequence). This CDR3 is CASSPLWFGQPQHF. In nucleotides, the CDR3 is TGTGCCAGCAGCCCTTTGTGGTTTGGTCAGCCCCAGCATTTT.

The CDR3 loop is CASSTDRGRYNEQFF. CDR3 bases: TGTGCCAGCAGTACCGACAGGGGAAGGTACAATGAGCAGTTCTTC. The chain joins TRBV6-5 to TRBJ2-1, with 8 bases matching TRBD1. The V gene end was trimmed by 5 bases and the J gene end by 4 bases; junction bases not matched to a gene: 7. The CDR3 length is 15 residues. Looked up from germline, CDR1 is MNHEY and CDR2 is SVGAGI.

V is TRBV7-8 and J is TRBJ2-2, with 8 bases aligning to TRBD2. From germline, CDR1 is SGHVS and CDR2 FQNEAQ. The CDR3 covers 19 residues. V gave up 1 base and J gave up 6 bases; unmatched junction bases: 16. The CDR3 loop reads CASSLVFPAGGDFSGELFF. The CDR3 DNA reads as TGTGCCAGCAGCTTAGTCTTCCCGGCGGGAGGTGATTTTTCCGGGGAGCTGTTTTTT. Full variable domain (outside the CDR3, taken from reference TRBV7-8 and TRBJ2-2): GAGVSQSPRYKVAKRGQDVALRCDPISGHVSLFWYQQALGQGPEFLTYFQNEAQLDKSGLPSDRFFAERPEGSVSTLKIQRTQQEDSAVYLCASSLVFPAGGDFSGELFFGEGSRLTVL.

The chain employs TRBV28 and TRBJ1-2; tentative D call: TRBD1 (6 bases). Trimming took off 4 bases at V and 5 bases at J, with 11 bases between the two ends. The CDR3 length is 13 residues. CDR1 is MDHEN, CDR2 SYDVKM, per germline. As DNA, the CDR3 is TGTGCCAGCAGTTCGGACAGTGTTTATGGCTACACCTTC. It encodes CASSSDSVYGYTF.

The rearrangement links TRBV7-2 to TRBJ1-5, with 7 bases fitting TRBD1. Germline CDR1 SGHTA, CDR2 FQGNSA. The CDR3 spans 16 residues. V lost 2 bases and J lost 8; bases outside the gene matches: 12. CDR3 sequence reads: CASSLTGQARTEPQHF. The CDR3 coding sequence is TGTGCCAGCAGCTTAACCGGACAGGCCCGAACGGAGCCCCAGCATTTT.

The chain links TRBV24-1 to TRBJ1-5; D is ambiguous. The CDR3 spans 14 residues. The V and J ends lost 4 bases and 0 bases respectively, with 6 bases between them. In germline, CDR1 is KGHDR, CDR2 SFDVKD. CDR3 sequence reads: CATSDPYSNQPQHF. In DNA, the CDR3 is TGTGCCACCAGTGACCCTTATAGCAATCAGCCCCAGCATTTT.

The chain links TRBV19 to TRBJ1-5; 9 positions agree with TRBD1. This CDR3 has 12 amino acids. The V gene's germline CDR1 is LNHDA and CDR2 SQIVND (reference sequence). V was pared by 8 bases and J by 5 bases, with 1 base of the junction left unmatched. The CDR3 DNA reads as TGTGCCAGTGGGGACAGGGATCAGCCCCAGCATTTT. Its protein product is CASGDRDQPQHF.

V is TRBV2 and J is TRBJ2-7, with a possible D match to TRBD1 (6 bases). The germline CDR1 and CDR2 sequences are SNHLY and FYNNEI. The ends were cut back, 3 bases at V and 3 bases at J, with 9 bases in the middle. The CDR3 loop spans 13 amino acids. For the CDR3, the DNA is TGTGCCAGCAGTGACGGCAGGGGCTACGAGCAGTACTTC. This gives the protein CASSDGRGYEQYF.

This chain joins TRBV28 and TRBJ1-5; D is ambiguous. The CDR3 spans 15 residues. Trimming took off 7 bases at V and 2 bases at J, with 15 bases between the two ends. Germline V lookup: CDR1 MDHEN, CDR2 SYDVKM. Here the CDR3 reads CASTPSPGGNQPQHF. The CDR3 bases are TGTGCCAGCACCCCCTCGCCCGGGGGCAATCAGCCCCAGCATTTT.

This chain connects TRBV6-5 to TRBJ1-4; 7 positions agree with TRBD1. CDR3 length: 14 amino acids. Germline V CDR1 and CDR2: MNHEY, SVGAGI. The ends lost 6 bases at V and 0 bases at J; junction bases unmatched: 1. In nucleotides, the CDR3 is TGTGCCAGCAGCGGGACAGCAACTAATGAAAAACTGTTTTTT. Residues: CASSGTATNEKLFF.

On this clone: Mismatch with germline at one junction end may stem from a read error. The genes are TRBV4-1 and TRBJ1-5; possible D gene TRBD1, 5 bases. The CDR3 is made up of 16 amino acids. Germline CDR1 reads MGHRA; CDR2 reads YSYEKL. DNA of the CDR3: TGCGCCAGCAGCCAAGTGAGGGGCAGTAGCGATCAGCCCCAGCATTTT. It codes for CASSQVRGSSDQPQHF.

The chain's CDR3 is CASNPNSGELYNEQFF. The CDR3 DNA is TGTGCCAGCAACCCGAATAGCGGGGAATTGTACAATGAGCAGTTCTTC. The V and J genes are TRBV7-9 and TRBJ2-1; TRBD2 aligns across 8 bases. The CDR3 runs to 16 residues. Germline V gives CDR1 SEHNR, CDR2 FQNEAQ (reference sequence). Unmatched junction bases numbered 12, after V lost 7 bases and J lost 4 bases. The full variable domain, its missing parts supplied by reference TRBV7-9 and TRBJ2-1, is DTGVSQNPRHKITKRGQNVTFRCDPISEHNRLYWYRQTLGQGPEFLTYFQNEAQLEKSRLLSDRFSAERPKGSFSTLEIQRTEQGDSAMYLCASNPNSGELYNEQFFGPGTRLTVL.

The CDR3 bases are TGTGCCAGCAGCTTTGGACAGGGGTTAGGCGAGCAGTACTTC. It codes for CASSFGQGLGEQYF. The chain carries TRBV11-1 and TRBJ2-7; 9 positions agree with TRBD1. Germline values: CDR1 SGHAT, CDR2 FQDESV (reference sequence). V lost 3 bases, J lost 6 bases, and 6 bases stayed unmatched. This CDR3 is 14 amino acids long.

The chain combines TRBV28 with TRBJ2-7, with D possibly TRBD1 on 5 matching bases. The CDR3 sequence is 14 residues long. Germline V gives CDR1 MDHEN, CDR2 SYDVKM. V lost 5 bases, J lost 2 bases, and 13 bases lay in between. The CDR3 nucleotides are TGTGCCAGCAGTACCCCAGGGTTTGCCTACGAGCAGTACTTC. Translation: CASSTPGFAYEQYF.

Remarks on this clone: Other DNA sequences in this specimen translate into the identical CDR3. The chain combines TRBV5-4 with TRBJ1-1; D uncertain. The CDR3 length is 12 residues. The V gene lost 0 bases and the J gene lost 6 bases, with 6 bases spanning the gap. Looked up from germline, CDR1 is SGHNT and CDR2 is YYREEE (reference sequence). As DNA, the CDR3 is TGTGCCAGCAGCTTGGACGGCTCTGAAGCTTTCTTT. It translates to CASSLDGSEAFF. Looking up the rest from reference TRBV5-4 and TRBJ1-1 gives the full variable domain: ETGVTQSPTHLIKTRGQQVTLRCSSQSGHNTVSWYQQALGQGPQFIFQYYREEENGRGNFPPRFSGLQFPNYSSELNVNALELDDSALYLCASSLDGSEAFFGQGTRLTVV.

The chain has TRBV19 and TRBJ2-5; perhaps D is TRBD1 or TRBD2 (6 bases each). The V end lost 5 bases, the J end lost 0 bases, and 10 bases lay between the germline ends. The CDR3 length is 14 residues. Germline lookup yields CDR1 LNHDA and CDR2 SQIVND (reference sequence). CDR3 sequence (DNA): TGTGCCAGTAGTCATAGGGGGGACCAAGAGACCCAGTACTTC. It yields the protein CASSHRGDQETQYF.

This clone has a single count. The V call is TRBV19, the J call TRBJ2-1; tentatively, D is TRBD1 or TRBD2 (6 bases each). The length of the CDR3 is 14 residues. Germline V gives CDR1 LNHDA, CDR2 SQIVND (reference sequence). With 1 base removed from V and 10 bases from J, the gap between germline ends came to 14 bases. CDR3 sequence (DNA): TGTGCCAGTAGTATAGCCCGGGGGACATCAGAGCAGTTCTTC. Translation: CASSIARGTSEQFF.

This chain uses TRBV29-1 with TRBJ2-1; no clear D gene. The V end lost 7 bases, the J end lost 10 bases, and 23 bases lay between the germline ends. The germline gives CDR1 SQVTM, CDR2 ANQGSEA. The CDR3 length is 14 residues. CDR3 amino acids: CSAPDRPGPREQFF. Written as DNA, the CDR3 is TGCAGCGCCCCGGACCGACCGGGCCCACGCGAGCAGTTCTTC.

The chain couples TRBV5-1 to TRBJ2-2, with TRBD2 matching 7 bases. V gave up 4 bases and J gave up 5 bases; unmatched junction bases: 5. The CDR3 is 14 amino acids. The germline CDR1 and CDR2 sequences are SGHRS and YFSETQ. CDR3 sequence: CASSRSGATGELFF. The CDR3 DNA sequence: TGCGCCAGCAGCCGAAGCGGGGCTACCGGGGAGCTGTTTTTT. The full variable domain, its missing parts supplied by reference TRBV5-1 and TRBJ2-2, is KAGVTQTPRYLIKTRGQQVTLSCSPISGHRSVSWYQQTPGQGLQFLFEYFSETQRNKGNFPGRFSGRQFSNSRSEMNVSTLELGDSALYLCASSRSGATGELFFGEGSRLTVL.

The rearrangement links TRBV4-1 to TRBJ1-5; D uncertain. Trimming cost V 0 bases and J 7 bases, with 10 bases left between them. The V gene's germline CDR1 is MGHRA and CDR2 YSYEKL. There are 14 residues in the CDR3. The CDR3 nucleotides read TGCGCCAGCAGCCAAGATCTGATGAGGCAGCCCCAGCATTTT. This sequence encodes CASSQDLMRQPQHF.

V is TRBV24-1 and J is TRBJ2-3; unclear D gene. This CDR3 spans 15 amino acids. Between the trimmed V and J ends, which lost 4 bases and 0 bases, there was a span of 10 bases. Germline-derived CDR1 and CDR2 are KGHDR and SFDVKD. In DNA, the CDR3 is TGTGCCACCAGTGACCCTAGAACTAGCACAGATACGCAGTATTTT. This translates into CATSDPRTSTDTQYF.

The genes are TRBV7-8 and TRBJ1-2, with TRBD1 as a possible D gene (5 bases). The CDR3 is 13 residues long. V gave up 1 base and J gave up 4 bases, with 7 bases separating them. Germline CDR1 and CDR2: SGHVS and FQNEAQ. CDR3 DNA sequence: TGTGCCAGCAGCTTAGGACAGCGCTATGGCTACACCTTC. Its translation is CASSLGQRYGYTF.

The V gene is TRBV30, the J gene TRBJ1-1, with TRBD1 matching 8 bases. The ends lost 2 bases at V and 4 bases at J; junction bases unmatched: 18. There are 18 residues in the CDR3. Germline lookup yields CDR1 GTSNPN and CDR2 SVGIG (reference sequence). The CDR3 region is CAWSRGQAGFFVSTEAFF. DNA of the CDR3: TGTGCCTGGAGTCGGGGACAGGCCGGTTTCTTCGTAAGCACTGAAGCTTTCTTT.

This chain connects TRBV2 to TRBJ1-2; tentative D call: TRBD1 (5 bases). V lost 8 bases and J 7 bases, leaving 11 bases between the germline ends. Per the germline V gene, CDR1 is SNHLY and CDR2 is FYNNEI. The CDR3 is made up of 11 amino acids. DNA of the CDR3: TGTGCCAGCGCAGGGCCGGGTGGCTACACCTTC. Its protein is CASAGPGGYTF.

The chain has TRBV12-2 and TRBJ2-1; TRBD1, the table's D call, was not compared with the DNA. TRBV12-2 is a pseudogene. The CDR3 length is 15 residues. CDR3 loop: CASPSGDRGRIEQFF. CDR3 coding DNA: TGTGCAAGTCCCTCTGGGGACAGGGGGCGAATTGAGCAGTTCTTC.

The rearrangement joins TRBV9 to TRBJ1-6; no firm D call. Looked up from germline, CDR1 is SGDLS and CDR2 is YYNGEE. This CDR3 has 14 residues. V was trimmed by 0 bases and J by 5 bases, leaving 6 bases between them. The CDR3 DNA follows: TGTGCCAGCAGCGTAGGCGCCGATAATTCACCCCTCCACTTT. Encoded protein: CASSVGADNSPLHF.